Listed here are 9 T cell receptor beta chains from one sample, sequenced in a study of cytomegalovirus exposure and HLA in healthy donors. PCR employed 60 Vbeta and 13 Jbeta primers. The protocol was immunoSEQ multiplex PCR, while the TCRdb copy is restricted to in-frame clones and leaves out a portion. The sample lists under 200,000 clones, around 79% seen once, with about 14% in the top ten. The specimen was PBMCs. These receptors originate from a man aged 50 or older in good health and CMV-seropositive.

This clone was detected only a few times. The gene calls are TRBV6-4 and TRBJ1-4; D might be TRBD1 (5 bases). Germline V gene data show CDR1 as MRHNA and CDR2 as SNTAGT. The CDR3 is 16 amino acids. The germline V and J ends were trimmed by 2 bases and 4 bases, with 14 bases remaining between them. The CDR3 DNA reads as TGTGCCAGCAGTGACCGGTTGGGGCAGCGTAATGAAAAACTGTTTTTT. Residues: CASSDRLGQRNEKLFF.

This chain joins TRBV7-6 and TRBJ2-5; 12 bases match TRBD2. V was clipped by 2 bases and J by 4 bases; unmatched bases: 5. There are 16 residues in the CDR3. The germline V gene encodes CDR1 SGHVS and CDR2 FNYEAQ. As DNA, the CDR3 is TGTGCCAGCAGCTTACTTACTAGCGGGGGGATAGAGACCCAGTACTTC. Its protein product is CASSLLTSGGIETQYF.

CDR3 protein: CASSEDGDYGYTF. The CDR3 nucleotides are TGTGCCAGCAGTGAGGACGGGGACTATGGCTACACCTTC. The chain links TRBV6-1 to TRBJ1-2; unclear D gene. V lost 3 bases, J lost 3 bases, and 8 bases lay in between. CDR3 length equals 13 residues. Germline assignment: CDR1 MNHNS and CDR2 SASEGT.

The chain's CDR3 is CASSWQGNTIYF. CDR3 coding DNA: TGTGCCAGCAGCTGGCAGGGAAACACCATATATTTT. The chain couples TRBV5-6 to TRBJ1-3; D gene ambiguous. The V end was cut by 3 bases, the J end by 4 bases, with 5 bases between. Germline assignment: CDR1 SGHDT and CDR2 YYEEEE. The CDR3 extends over 12 amino acids.

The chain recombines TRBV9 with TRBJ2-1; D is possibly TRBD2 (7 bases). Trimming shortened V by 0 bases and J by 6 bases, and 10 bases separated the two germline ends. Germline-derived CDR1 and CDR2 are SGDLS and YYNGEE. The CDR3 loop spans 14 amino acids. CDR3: CASSVGGGANEQFF. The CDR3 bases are TGTGCCAGCAGCGTAGGTGGGGGGGCCAATGAGCAGTTCTTC.

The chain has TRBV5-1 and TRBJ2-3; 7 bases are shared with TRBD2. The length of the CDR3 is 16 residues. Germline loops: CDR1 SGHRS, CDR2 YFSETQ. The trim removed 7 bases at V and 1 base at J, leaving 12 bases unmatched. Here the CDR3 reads CASGASGYSGTDTQYF. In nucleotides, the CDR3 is TGCGCCAGCGGTGCTAGCGGTTACTCTGGCACAGATACGCAGTATTTT.

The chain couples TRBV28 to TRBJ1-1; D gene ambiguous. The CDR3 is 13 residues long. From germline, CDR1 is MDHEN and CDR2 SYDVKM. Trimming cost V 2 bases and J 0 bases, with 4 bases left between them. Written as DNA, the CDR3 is TGTGCCAGCAGTTTAGGAGTGAACACTGAAGCTTTCTTT. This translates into CASSLGVNTEAFF.

CDR3 bases: TGTGCCAGCAGCTTCCCGGGAGGCGATTCTGAGCAGTTCTTC. Encoded protein: CASSFPGGDSEQFF. V is TRBV7-3 and J is TRBJ2-1, with 7 nucleotides matching TRBD2. V shed 3 bases and J 9 bases; nucleotides not matched to a gene: 8. The V gene's germline CDR1 is SGHTA and CDR2 FQGTGA. This CDR3 spans 14 amino acids.

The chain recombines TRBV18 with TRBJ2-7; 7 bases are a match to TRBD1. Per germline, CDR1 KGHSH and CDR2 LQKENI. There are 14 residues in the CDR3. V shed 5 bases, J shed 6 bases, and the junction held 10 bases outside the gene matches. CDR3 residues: CASSSMTGSGEQYF. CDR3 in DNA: TGTGCCAGCTCATCCATGACAGGGTCCGGCGAGCAGTACTTC.